One sample yielded the 12 T cell receptor beta chains listed below, sequenced in a study of regulatory T cells in long-lasting Graves disease. Described time point: newly diagnosed GD, antithyroid drugs for less than 3 months. RNA from PBMCs was the source of the TCR library. The authors built TCR beta libraries using iRepertoire HTBI primers and Arm-PCR of CDR3 regions. A single record per CDR3 protein comes from TCRdb applying MiXCR to the multiplex PCR reads. The sample lists roughly 500,000 distinct CDR3 sequences; roughly 15% were seen once. This sample also appeared in a second study, on T cells in Graves' hyperthyroidism and ophthalmopathy.

Material: peripheral blood mononuclear cells (PBMCs), obtained at new diagnosis, from a patient treated with antithyroid drugs. These receptors were obtained from a woman in her forties or fifties with Graves disease.

This clonotype was counted between two and nine times. This chain uses TRBV18 with TRBJ2-7; 9 bases align to TRBD2. The V segment lost 3 bases and the J segment 0 bases; nucleotides outside the gene matches: 6. The CDR3 contains 16 residues. The germline V gene has CDR1 KGHSH and CDR2 LQKENI. CDR3 region: CASSPGLALISYEQYF. The CDR3 DNA sequence: TGTGCCAGCTCACCCGGACTAGCGTTGATCTCCTACGAGCAGTACTTC.

The sample holds many counts of this clonotype. In nucleotides, the CDR3 is TGTGCCAGCTCACCCGGGGACAGTCGAAGAGCTTTCTTT. Translating gives CASSPGDSRRAFF. This chain uses TRBV18 with TRBJ1-1; 7 bases match TRBD1. With 3 bases clipped from V and 10 bases from J, the junction kept 8 bases outside the gene matches. The CDR3 sequence is 13 residues long. Per germline, CDR1 KGHSH and CDR2 LQKENI.

This clonotype was counted at least ten times. The rearrangement links TRBV29-1 to TRBJ2-7; possible D gene TRBD1, 7 bases. Germline CDR1 is SQVTM and CDR2 is ANQGSEA. This CDR3 has 15 residues. V was pared by 4 bases and J by 5 bases, with 21 bases between. The CDR3 loop reads CSVGGSAGQTNEQYF. DNA of the CDR3: TGCAGCGTTGGAGGGTCTGCGGGACAGACGAACGAGCAGTACTTC.

This clonotype was seen at least ten times. CDR3 nucleotide sequence: TGTGCCAGCAGTGACTCCACTCCCTTCTGGGCGGGAGATTCTTACGAGCAGTACTTC. Its protein is CASSDSTPFWAGDSYEQYF. The chain joins TRBV6-1 to TRBJ2-7, with 7 bases fitting TRBD2. The CDR3 contains 19 residues. Looked up from germline, CDR1 is MNHNS and CDR2 is SASEGT. Trimming removed 3 bases from V and 4 bases from J; junction bases left unmatched: 21.

This clonotype came up a few times. The chain has TRBV27 and TRBJ2-1, with 12 positions matching TRBD2. The germline V gene encodes CDR1 MNHEY and CDR2 SMNVEV (reference sequence). This CDR3 has 17 residues. V lost 10 bases and J lost 2; bases outside the gene matches: 12. CDR3 sequence reads: CATHGASGRAPYNEQFF. The CDR3, as DNA: TGTGCCACCCACGGAGCTAGCGGGAGGGCCCCCTACAATGAGCAGTTCTTC.

V usage is TRBV9 and J usage is TRBJ2-1; D unclear. The CDR3 extends over 17 amino acids. V lost 0 bases, J lost 9 bases, and 22 bases lay in between. The V gene's germline CDR1 is SGDLS and CDR2 YYNGEE. Written as DNA, the CDR3 is TGTGCCAGCAGCGTAGGGCCTGGACCCCAATCTTTGGCTGAGCAGTTCTTC. It is translated as CASSVGPGPQSLAEQFF.

With regard to this clonotype: A much larger clonotype is one base distant, so this may be a read error. This chain links TRBV7-3 with TRBJ1-2; 7 bases line up with TRBD1. The CDR3 spans 16 residues. V dropped 2 bases and J dropped 2; count of bases not matched to a gene: 8. The germline CDR1 and CDR2 sequences are SGHTA and FQGTGA. This CDR3 reads CASSLGRGRPNYGYTF. CDR3 bases: TGTGCCAGCAGCTTAGGGAGGGGGCGGCCGAACTATGGCTACACCTTC.

This sequence joins TRBV30 and TRBJ1-1; no clear D. This CDR3 has 14 residues. The germline CDR1 and CDR2 sequences are GTSNPN and SVGIG (reference sequence). V was trimmed by 0 bases and J by 4 bases, leaving 12 bases between them. The CDR3 DNA reads as TGTGCCTGGAGTGTCATAGGAGGGCCCACTGAAGCTTTCTTT. It translates to CAWSVIGGPTEAFF.

This chain connects TRBV4-1 to TRBJ2-7, with D possibly matching TRBD1 (6 bases). Germline lookup yields CDR1 MGHRA and CDR2 YSYEKL. The CDR3 extends over 14 amino acids. V was pared by 8 bases and J by 0 bases, with 14 bases between. CDR3 residues: CASGITGSSYEQYF. The CDR3 coding sequence is TGCGCCAGCGGAATTACAGGGAGCTCCTACGAGCAGTACTTC.

With respect to this clonotype: This may come from a read error, since a much larger clone is one base off. The V and J genes are TRBV6-2 or TRBV6-3 and TRBJ2-1, with 8 bases fitting TRBD1. V was clipped by 6 bases and J by 2 bases; unmatched bases: 3. The CDR3 is made up of 14 amino acids. CDR1 and CDR2 from the germline V gene are MNHEY and SVGEGT. CDR3 sequence: CASSSGGAYNEQFF. CDR3 nucleotides: TGTGCCAGCAGCTCAGGGGGCGCCTACAATGAGCAGTTCTTC.

In its sample, this clonotype was seen a few times. The chain uses TRBV6-1 and TRBJ1-6; the match to TRBD1 covers 7 bases. Per germline, CDR1 MNHNS and CDR2 SASEGT. The trim removed 6 bases at V and 7 bases at J, leaving 15 bases unmatched. The CDR3 extends over 17 amino acids. CDR3 coding DNA: TGTGCCAGCAGCCGCTCCTCCGGGGGGGGACAGAATTCACCCCTCCACTTT. Its translation: CASSRSSGGGQNSPLHF.

This clonotype was counted at least ten times. The J gene is TRBJ2-2, the V gene TRBV24-1, with D maybe TRBD1 (6 bases). Germline-derived CDR1 and CDR2 are KGHDR and SFDVKD. This CDR3 comprises 15 residues. Trimming cost V 2 bases and J 6 bases, with 12 bases left between them. The CDR3 coding sequence is TGTGCCACCAGTGATTCACCACAGGGCCCCGGGGAGCTGTTTTTT. Its protein is CATSDSPQGPGELFF.